These 9 T cell receptor beta chains were sequenced from one sample in a study of STAT5B mutations in CD4+ large granular lymphocyte leukemia. The table came from immunoSEQ multiplex PCR; TCRdb's copy has only in-frame clones and leaves some out. The sample has tens of thousands of clones; 74% are singletons. Sequenced sample: CD4+ T cells from blood buffy coats. All receptors come from a human donor in good health.

The gene calls are TRBV9 and TRBJ2-1; TRBD2 matches at 10 bases. J was trimmed by 5 bases and V by 0 bases; bases with no gene match: 5. This CDR3 contains 16 residues. Germline V gene data show CDR1 as SGDLS and CDR2 as YYNGEE. CDR3 nucleotides: TGTGCCAGCAGCGTAGTGGGTCTAGCGGGGGACAATGAGCAGTTCTTC. This encodes CASSVVGLAGDNEQFF.

This clone was observed a few times. The chain combines TRBV6-6 with TRBJ2-7; TRBD1 agrees at 10 bases. V gave up 6 bases and J gave up 3 bases; unmatched junction bases: 8. Germline lookup yields CDR1 MNHNY and CDR2 SVGAGI (reference sequence). The CDR3 length is 15 residues. The CDR3 spells CASRTDRGRNYEQYF. The CDR3 nucleotides read TGTGCCAGCAGAACCGACAGGGGGCGAAACTACGAGCAGTACTTC.

This clone was seen more than once but under ten times. The chain links TRBV7-2 to TRBJ1-1; D is uncertain. The CDR3 extends over 16 amino acids. V gave up 1 base and J gave up 5 bases, with 17 bases separating them. Germline V lookup: CDR1 SGHTA, CDR2 FQGNSA. The CDR3 nucleotides read TGTGCCAGCAGCTTAGGGTCTGGCAGACTATTGACTGAAGCTTTCTTT. It translates to CASSLGSGRLLTEAFF.

The V and J genes are TRBV6-1 and TRBJ2-2; D remains unclear. V was clipped by 2 bases and J by 5 bases, with 3 bases between them. Germline V gene lookup returns CDR1 MNHNS and CDR2 SASEGT. The CDR3 loop spans 12 amino acids. This CDR3 reads CASSEWTGELFF. CDR3 nucleotide sequence: TGTGCCAGCAGTGAATGGACCGGGGAGCTGTTTTTT.

The chain joins TRBV5-4 to TRBJ2-7; TRBD1 or TRBD2 may be the D gene (6 bases each). Germline V gives CDR1 SGHNT, CDR2 YYREEE (reference sequence). This CDR3 comprises 15 residues. V lost 4 bases to trimming and J lost 3 bases, with 17 bases between them. The CDR3, as DNA: TGTGCCAGCAGCGACCGGGACACCGGGGGCTACGAGCAGTACTTC. Translation: CASSDRDTGGYEQYF.

The chain links TRBV6-5 to TRBJ1-1, with no clear D. Trimming pared 7 bases from V and 1 base from J, leaving 13 bases between. Germline CDR1 is MNHEY and CDR2 is SVGAGI. The CDR3 runs 14 residues. The CDR3 DNA reads TGTGCCAGCATCCCCAATGGCGAGAACACTGAAGCTTTCTTT. Encoded protein: CASIPNGENTEAFF.

This chain links TRBV28 with TRBJ2-5; D is ambiguous. V lost 6 bases to trimming and J lost 2 bases, with 4 bases between them. Per germline, CDR1 MDHEN and CDR2 SYDVKM. The CDR3 sequence is 11 residues long. The CDR3 sequence: CASRAQETQYF. The DNA of the CDR3 is TGTGCCAGCAGGGCTCAAGAGACCCAGTACTTC. Complete variable domain (other parts from reference TRBV28 and TRBJ2-5): DVKVTQSSRYLVKRTGEKVFLECVQDMDHENMFWYRQDPGLGLRLIYFSYDVKMKEKGDIPEGYSVSREKKERFSLILESASTNQTSMYLCASRAQETQYFGPGTRLLVL.

The chain has TRBV19 and TRBJ2-1, with 11 bases that match TRBD2. V was clipped by 6 bases and J by 9 bases; unmatched bases: 4. This CDR3 has 13 amino acids. Germline-derived CDR1 and CDR2 are LNHDA and SQIVND (reference sequence). The DNA for the CDR3 is TGTGCCAGTAGATTCCTAGCGGGGGGTGAGCAGTTCTTC. This gives the protein CASRFLAGGEQFF.

This clone showed up just a few times. This chain connects TRBV7-3 to TRBJ2-3; 8 bases fit TRBD2. The CDR3 has 16 residues. The germline CDR1 and CDR2 sequences are SGHTA and FQGTGA. Trimming took 2 bases from V and 0 from J; bases not matched to a gene: 4. CDR3 DNA: TGTGCCAGCAGCTTAGCTCTAGCGGGTAGCACAGATACGCAGTATTTT. The encoded protein is CASSLALAGSTDTQYF.